One and the same sample provided the 16 T cell receptor beta chains below, sequenced in a study of post-analysis software for immune sequencing data. Findings and caveats of the study: TRBV5-6, TRBV5-1 and TRBV20-1 were among several TRBV segments more frequent in patients than controls.

Unique molecular identifiers were present in the TCR beta cDNA libraries. One entry per CDR3 protein, called by TCRdb with MiXCR from the PCR reads. In the table there are 150,000 to 200,000 distinct CDR3 sequences, over 25% of which are singletons. Their antigen targets remain unknown. Sequencing was performed on blood. The receptors stem from a girl aged 10-17 years with multiple sclerosis.

The CDR3: CATSREQESYEQYF. The CDR3 DNA follows: TGTGCCACCAGCAGAGAACAGGAGTCATACGAGCAGTACTTC. This sequence joins TRBV15 and TRBJ2-7, with a tentative D call TRBD1 (5 bases). V shed 0 bases and J shed 4 bases, with 10 bases lying between them. CDR3 size: 14 residues. From germline, CDR1 is LNHNV and CDR2 YYDKDF (reference sequence).

Of note for this clonotype: One end of the junction fails to match germline, which may point to a read error. The rearrangement uses TRBV5-1 and TRBJ2-2; the match to TRBD2 covers 9 bases. The CDR3 runs 16 residues. Germline V lookup: CDR1 SGHRS, CDR2 YFSETQ. The CDR3 region is CASSSGVAGEAGERFF. The CDR3, as DNA: TGCGCCAGCAGCTCTGGGGTAGCGGGAGAGGCCGGGGAGCGGTTTTTT.

This clonotype was detected a few times. The rearrangement uses TRBV5-1 and TRBJ1-1; D might be TRBD1 (6 bases). Germline CDR1 is SGHRS and CDR2 is YFSETQ. V shed 3 bases and J shed 1 base, with 13 bases lying between them. CDR3 length: 15 residues. CDR3 nucleotides: TGCGCCAGCAGCTGGGGTGACAGGTCGAACACTGAAGCTTTCTTT. Its protein product is CASSWGDRSNTEAFF.

J is TRBJ2-4 and V is TRBV20-1; D not certain. The end of the DNA fits TRBJ2-7 better, so the J call may be wrong. This CDR3 comprises 14 residues. CDR1 and CDR2 from the germline V gene are DFQATT and SNEGSKA (reference sequence). Written as DNA, the CDR3 is TGCAGTGCTAGGGATGGGAACCCATATAACGAGCAGTACTTC. It yields the protein CSARDGNPYNEQYF.

This clonotype was counted at least ten times. V usage is TRBV20-1 and J usage is TRBJ1-1; the D gene is possibly TRBD1 (6 bases). The CDR3 is 13 residues long. The V gene lost 6 bases and the J gene lost 5 bases, with 16 bases spanning the gap. Germline CDR1 and CDR2: DFQATT and SNEGSKA (reference sequence). The CDR3 region has the DNA TGCAGTGCCCAACGACAGGTAGGGACTGAAGCTTTCTTT. It codes for CSAQRQVGTEAFF.

A remark on this clonotype: A much larger clone differs from this one at a single base, so this may be a read error. The chain employs TRBV7-9 and TRBJ2-3; D gene unclear. CDR1 is SEHNR, CDR2 FQNEAQ, per germline (reference sequence). The CDR3 has 12 amino acids. The CDR3 loop is CVSSRVGDTQYF. In DNA form, the CDR3 reads TGTGTCAGCAGCCGAGTTGGGGATACGCAGTATTTT.

With respect to this clonotype: This clone may be a read error of a much larger clone one base away. This chain connects TRBV20-1 to TRBJ2-7; D possibly corresponds to TRBD2 (5 bases). Per the germline V gene, CDR1 is DFQATT and CDR2 is SNEGSKA (reference sequence). The CDR3 extends over 14 amino acids. Trimming removed 6 bases from V and 7 bases from J, with 22 bases in between. CDR3: CSALKTMAANEQYF. The CDR3 region has the DNA TGCAGTGCCCTCAAGACTATGGCGGCGAATGAGCAGTACTTC.

Comments on this clonotype: A read error may account for a junction end that differs from germline. The chain couples TRBV6-1 to TRBJ2-3; maybe TRBD2 (6 bases). The CDR3 covers 15 residues. The germline V gene encodes CDR1 MNHNS and CDR2 SASEGT. The CDR3 reads CASGEWGESTDTQYF. The CDR3 DNA is TGTGCCAGCGGTGAATGGGGGGAAAGCACAGATACGCAGTATTTT.

With respect to this clonotype: One base away lies a much larger clone, so this may be a sequencing read error. The rearrangement links TRBV7-9 to TRBJ2-5; no clear D gene. The germline V gene encodes CDR1 SEHNR and CDR2 FQNEAQ (reference sequence). The V and J ends lost 3 bases and 0 bases respectively, with 2 bases between them. The CDR3 has 12 residues. This chain's CDR3 is CASSFDQETQYF. The CDR3 region has the DNA TGTGCCAGCAGCTTCGACCAAGAGACCCAGTACTTC.

This clonotype has at least ten counts. The J gene is TRBJ2-5, the V gene TRBV4-1; D is uncertain. CDR3 length: 14 amino acids. Deletions cut 2 bases from V and 0 bases from J, with 7 bases between. Germline V CDR1 and CDR2: MGHRA, YSYEKL. CDR3 region: CASSQQMDQETQYF. CDR3 nucleotides: TGCGCCAGCAGCCAACAAATGGACCAAGAGACCCAGTACTTC.

The chain has TRBV6-1 and TRBJ1-2; D not resolved. Trimming removed 11 bases at V and 5 bases at J, with 15 bases between. The CDR3 loop spans 12 amino acids. Germline V lookup: CDR1 MNHNS, CDR2 SASEGT. CDR3 residues: CAGRGMEYGYTF. The CDR3 nucleotides are TGTGCCGGCCGAGGGATGGAATATGGCTACACCTTC.

V and J are TRBV2 and TRBJ1-5; D call uncertain. Between the trimmed V and J ends, which lost 7 bases and 2 bases, there was a span of 9 bases. Germline values: CDR1 SNHLY, CDR2 FYNNEI. The CDR3 is made up of 13 amino acids. The CDR3 is CASTWNGNQPQHF. The CDR3 coding sequence is TGTGCCAGCACCTGGAACGGCAATCAGCCCCAGCATTTT.

This clonotype was counted ten times or more. The J gene is TRBJ2-6, the V gene TRBV29-1, with D unclear. The CDR3 contains 15 residues. The germline V gene has CDR1 SQVTM and CDR2 ANQGSEA. With 5 bases removed from V and 1 base from J, the gap between germline ends came to 12 bases. DNA of the CDR3: TGCAGCGTTATCCTTGGCGCTTCTGGGGCCAACGTCCTGACTTTC. Its translation: CSVILGASGANVLTF.

This rearrangement joins TRBV20-1 to TRBJ1-5; D might be TRBD1 (5 bases). CDR3 length equals 13 residues. Germline V gene lookup returns CDR1 DFQATT and CDR2 SNEGSKA (reference sequence). V shed 6 bases and J shed 0 bases, with 9 bases lying between them. CDR3 in amino acids: CSAGVGSNQPQHF. The CDR3 DNA reads TGCAGTGCGGGGGTGGGTAGCAATCAGCCCCAGCATTTT.

CDR3 protein: CASSLVLVGAGSSYNEQYF. For the CDR3, the DNA is TGTGCCAGCAGCTTAGTCTTGGTCGGAGCGGGTAGCTCCTACAATGAGCAGTACTTC. The chain combines TRBV7-2 with TRBJ2-1, with D possibly being TRBD2 (6 bases). The J call is doubtful: the DNA matches TRBJ2-7 better. Per the germline V gene, CDR1 is SGHTA and CDR2 is FQGNSA. The CDR3 contains 19 residues.

This clonotype was detected only a few times. The gene calls are TRBV12-3 or TRBV12-4 and TRBJ2-7; 12 bases fit TRBD1. Unmatched junction bases numbered 5, after V lost 5 bases and J lost 6 bases. CDR3 length: 14 amino acids. The CDR3 is CASSPQGQGAEQYF. In DNA form, the CDR3 reads TGTGCCAGCAGTCCTCAGGGACAGGGGGCCGAGCAGTACTTC.